Sequencing of this TCR beta chain was carried out in a study of cytomegalovirus exposure and HLA in healthy donors. Primers included in the PCR were 60 Vbeta and 13 Jbeta primers. Data came from immunoSEQ multiplex PCR; TCRdb stores just in-frame clones and leaves some out. The data show 200,000 or so clones, more than 75% seen once. Germline values: CDR1 MGHDK, CDR2 SYGVNS. Deletions cut 3 bases from V and 6 bases from J, with 5 bases between. The CDR3 covers 11 residues. The clonotype was recovered from a woman in her 50s in good health and CMV-seropositive. The sequencing sample was made of PBMCs. The chain has TRBV25-1 and TRBJ1-1; no definite D call. The CDR3 DNA reads TGTGCCAGCAGTGATGCAGCTGAAGCTTTCTTT. This gives the protein CASSDAAEAFF.